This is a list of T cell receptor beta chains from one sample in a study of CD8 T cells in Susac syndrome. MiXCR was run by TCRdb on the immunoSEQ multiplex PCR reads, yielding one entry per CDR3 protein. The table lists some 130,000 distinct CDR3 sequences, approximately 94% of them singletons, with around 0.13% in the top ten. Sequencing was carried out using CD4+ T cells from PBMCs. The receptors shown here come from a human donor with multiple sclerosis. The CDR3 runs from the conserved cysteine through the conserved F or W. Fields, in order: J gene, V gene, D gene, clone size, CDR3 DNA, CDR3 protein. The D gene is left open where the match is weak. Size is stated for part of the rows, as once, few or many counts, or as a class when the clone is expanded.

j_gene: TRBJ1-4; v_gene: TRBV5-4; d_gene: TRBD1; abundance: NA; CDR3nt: TGTGCCAGCAGCTCAGGGGACAGGAATGAAAAACTGTTTTTT; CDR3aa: CASSSGDRNEKLFF
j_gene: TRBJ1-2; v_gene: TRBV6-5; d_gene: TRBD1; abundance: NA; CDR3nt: TGTGCCAGCAGTTGGGACAGGGCCCGCTATGGCTACACCTTC; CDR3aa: CASSWDRARYGYTF
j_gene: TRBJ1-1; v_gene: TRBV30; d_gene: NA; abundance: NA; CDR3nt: TGTGCCTGGAGTGTTATGGCAGTGAACACTGAAGCTTTCTTT; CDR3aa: CAWSVMAVNTEAFF
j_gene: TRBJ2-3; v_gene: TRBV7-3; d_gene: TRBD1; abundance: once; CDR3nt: TGTGCCAGCAGCCCCGGACAGGGGGCGAGCACAGATACGCAGTATTTT; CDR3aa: CASSPGQGASTDTQYF
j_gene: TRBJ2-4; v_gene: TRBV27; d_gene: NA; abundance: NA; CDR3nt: TGTGCCAGCAAGGGAGCCAAAAACATTCAGTACTTC; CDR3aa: CASKGAKNIQYF
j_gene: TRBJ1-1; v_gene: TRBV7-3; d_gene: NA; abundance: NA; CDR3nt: TGTGCCAGCGAGGGGTTCACTATTAACACTGAAGCTTTCTTT; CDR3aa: CASEGFTINTEAFF
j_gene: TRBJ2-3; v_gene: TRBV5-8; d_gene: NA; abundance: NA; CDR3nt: TGTGCCAGCAGCTACGAACAGACGATCACAGATACGCAGTATTTT; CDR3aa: CASSYEQTITDTQYF
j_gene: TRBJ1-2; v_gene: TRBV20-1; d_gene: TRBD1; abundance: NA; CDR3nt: TGCAGTGCGGAAGACAGGGGGAACTATGGCTACACCTTC; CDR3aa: CSAEDRGNYGYTF
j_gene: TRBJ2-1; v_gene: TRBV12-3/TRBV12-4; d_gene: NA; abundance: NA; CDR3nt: TGTGCCAGCAGTTTGAGGGAGCAGTTCTTC; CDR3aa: CASSLREQFF
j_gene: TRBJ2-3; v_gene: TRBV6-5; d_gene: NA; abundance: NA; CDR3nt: TGTGCCAGTAGGCCGGGTCTGAGCACAGATACGCAGTATTTT; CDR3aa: CASRPGLSTDTQYF
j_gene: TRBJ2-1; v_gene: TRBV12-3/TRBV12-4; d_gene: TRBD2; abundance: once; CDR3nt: TGTGCCAGCACCCGCGCGGGGGGCGGGAGGAATGAGCAGTTCTTC; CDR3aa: CASTRAGGGRNEQFF
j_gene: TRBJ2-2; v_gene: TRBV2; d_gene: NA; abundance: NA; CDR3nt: TGTGCCAGCAGTGTACTAGGGCCAACCGGGGAGCTGTTTTTT; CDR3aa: CASSVLGPTGELFF
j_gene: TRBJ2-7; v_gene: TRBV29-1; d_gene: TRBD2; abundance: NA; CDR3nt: TGCAGCGCTCGACTAGCGGGAGACTACGAGCAGTACTTC; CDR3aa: CSARLAGDYEQYF
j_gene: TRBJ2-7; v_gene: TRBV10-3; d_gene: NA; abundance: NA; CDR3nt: TGTGCCATCAGTGAGTCTAGCTACGAGCAGTACTTC; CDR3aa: CAISESSYEQYF
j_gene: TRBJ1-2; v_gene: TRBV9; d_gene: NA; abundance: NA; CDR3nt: TGTGCCAGCAGCGTAGGCGGGTATGGCTACACCTTC; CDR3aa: CASSVGGYGYTF
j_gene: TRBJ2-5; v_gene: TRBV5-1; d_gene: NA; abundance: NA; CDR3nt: TGCGCCAGCAGCTTTGGACAGACGGTAGCTGAGACCCAGTACTTC; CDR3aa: CASSFGQTVAETQYF
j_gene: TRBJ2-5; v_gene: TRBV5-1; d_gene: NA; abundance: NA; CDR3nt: TGCGCCAGCAGCTTGTTTGGGGGCCAAGAGACCCAGTACTTC; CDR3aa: CASSLFGGQETQYF
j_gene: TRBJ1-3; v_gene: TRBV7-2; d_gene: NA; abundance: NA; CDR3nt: TGTGCCAGCAGCTTAGCGCTGTTCCCGACCTCTGGAAACACCATATATTTT; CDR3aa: CASSLALFPTSGNTIYF
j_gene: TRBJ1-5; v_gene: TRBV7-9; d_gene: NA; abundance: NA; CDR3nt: TGTGCCAGCAGCGATCGAGGGACCAATCAGCCCCAGCATTTT; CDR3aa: CASSDRGTNQPQHF
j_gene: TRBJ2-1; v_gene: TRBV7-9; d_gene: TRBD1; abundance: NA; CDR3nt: TGTGCCAGCAGTCGTGGACAGGGGAATTCGGATGAGCAGTTCTTC; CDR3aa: CASSRGQGNSDEQFF
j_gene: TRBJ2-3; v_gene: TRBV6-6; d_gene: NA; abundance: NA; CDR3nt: TGTGCCAGCAGGCTGGGAGACAGGTTCACAGATACGCAGTATTTT; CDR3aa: CASRLGDRFTDTQYF
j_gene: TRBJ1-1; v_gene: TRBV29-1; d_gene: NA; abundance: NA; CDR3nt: TGCAGCGTTAAGCCCAGATCGAACACTGAAGCTTTCTTT; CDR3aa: CSVKPRSNTEAFF
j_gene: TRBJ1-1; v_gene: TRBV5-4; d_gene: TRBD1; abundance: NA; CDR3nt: TGTGCCAGCAGCCAGACAGGGGTGGCTGAAGCTTTCTTT; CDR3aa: CASSQTGVAEAFF
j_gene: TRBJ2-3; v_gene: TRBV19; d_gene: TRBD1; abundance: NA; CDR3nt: TGTGCCAGTAGTATCGAGGGGGCCGCAGATACGCAGTATTTT; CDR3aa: CASSIEGAADTQYF
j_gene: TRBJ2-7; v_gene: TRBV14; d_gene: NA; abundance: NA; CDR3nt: TGTGCCAGCAGCCAAGTAGTTTCATTCGGGACGTTGCAGTACTTC; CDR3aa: CASSQVVSFGTLQYF
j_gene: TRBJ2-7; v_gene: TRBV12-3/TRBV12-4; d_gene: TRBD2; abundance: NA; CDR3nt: TGTGCCAGCAGTTTATTAGCGGGCCGCATGATCTCCTACGAGCAGTACTTC; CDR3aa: CASSLLAGRMISYEQYF
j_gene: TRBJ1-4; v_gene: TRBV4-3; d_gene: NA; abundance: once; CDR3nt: TGCGCCAGCAGCCAAGCCCACCGGGGATACGAAAAACTGTTTTTT; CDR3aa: CASSQAHRGYEKLFF
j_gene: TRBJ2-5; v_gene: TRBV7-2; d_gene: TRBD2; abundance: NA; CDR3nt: TGTGCCAGCAGCCCACGAGGTTTACTAGCGGGACAAGAGACCCAGTACTTC; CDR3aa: CASSPRGLLAGQETQYF
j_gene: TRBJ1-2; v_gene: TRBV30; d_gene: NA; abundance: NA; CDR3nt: TGTGCCTGGAGTGTAGTCGGGACCTATGGCTACACCTTC; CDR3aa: CAWSVVGTYGYTF
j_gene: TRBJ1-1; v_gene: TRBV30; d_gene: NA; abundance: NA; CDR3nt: TGTGCCTGGAATAGCAGGGGGAACACTGAAGCTTTCTTT; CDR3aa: CAWNSRGNTEAFF
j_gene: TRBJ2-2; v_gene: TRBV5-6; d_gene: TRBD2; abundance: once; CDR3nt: TGTGCCAGCACGCAGTTGGGACCTAGCGGGATCACCGGGGAGCTGTTTTTT; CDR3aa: CASTQLGPSGITGELFF
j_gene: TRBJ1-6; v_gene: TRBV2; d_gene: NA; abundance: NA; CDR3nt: TGTGCCAGCAGTAGCACCGGGGTGACCAATTCACCCCTCCACTTT; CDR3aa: CASSSTGVTNSPLHF
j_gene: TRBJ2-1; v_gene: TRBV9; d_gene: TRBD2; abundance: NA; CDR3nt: TGTGCCAGCAGCCCCCGGACTAGCGGGGACCAGCAGTTCTTC; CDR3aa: CASSPRTSGDQQFF